A single sample gave rise to the 18 T cell receptor beta chains below, sequenced in a study of technical replicates of blood from a handful of donors. Sequencing used immunoSEQ multiplex PCR; TCRdb keeps in-frame clones, though not all of them. The sample has tens of thousands of clones, approximately 94% seen once. Sequencing was performed on T cells isolated from PBMCs. These receptors were collected from a human donor in good health.

The chain links TRBV6-1 to TRBJ2-7; possible D gene TRBD1, 6 bases. In germline, CDR1 is MNHNS, CDR2 SASEGT. The CDR3 covers 13 residues. V lost 10 bases to trimming and J lost 1 base, with 14 bases between them. CDR3 region: CAIRDNISYEQYF. The CDR3 DNA sequence: TGTGCCATCCGGGACAATATTTCCTACGAGCAGTACTTC.

The chain recombines TRBV28 with TRBJ2-1, with D possibly being TRBD2 (6 bases). Germline lookup yields CDR1 MDHEN and CDR2 SYDVKM. Trimming left V 6 bases short and J 5 bases short, with 17 bases between. The CDR3 contains 15 residues. In nucleotides, the CDR3 is TGTGCCAGCAGCCGGGCCGAAGGACTAAACAATGAGCAGTTCTTC. This translates into CASSRAEGLNNEQFF. The entire variable domain, with the rest obtained from reference TRBV28 and TRBJ2-1, is as follows: DVKVTQSSRYLVKRTGEKVFLECVQDMDHENMFWYRQDPGLGLRLIYFSYDVKMKEKGDIPEGYSVSREKKERFSLILESASTNQTSMYLCASSRAEGLNNEQFFGPGTRLTVL.

This sequence joins TRBV7-9 and TRBJ2-7, with TRBD1 as a possible D gene (6 bases). This CDR3 spans 14 amino acids. V lost 1 base, J lost 3 bases, and 10 bases lay in between. Germline CDR1 is SEHNR and CDR2 is FQNEAQ (reference sequence). The CDR3: CASSLGPGVYEQYF. DNA of the CDR3: TGTGCCAGCAGCTTAGGCCCAGGGGTCTACGAGCAGTACTTC. The variable domain in full, completed from reference TRBV7-9 and TRBJ2-7, reads DTGVSQNPRHKITKRGQNVTFRCDPISEHNRLYWYRQTLGQGPEFLTYFQNEAQLEKSRLLSDRFSAERPKGSFSTLEIQRTEQGDSAMYLCASSLGPGVYEQYFGPGTRLTVT.

The rearrangement joins TRBV2 to TRBJ1-5; D remains ambiguous. Trimming left V 1 base short and J 0 bases short, with 16 bases between. CDR1 and CDR2 (germline): SNHLY, FYNNEI. The CDR3 spans 18 residues. The CDR3 DNA follows: TGTGCCAGCAGTGAAGGGGCCTCTGAATATTATAGCAATCAGCCCCAGCATTTT. Encoded protein: CASSEGASEYYSNQPQHF.

The V gene is TRBV6-4, the J gene TRBJ1-1, with D unresolved. V gave up 8 bases and J gave up 0 bases, with 10 bases separating them. Germline loops: CDR1 MRHNA, CDR2 SNTAGT. This CDR3 region has 13 residues. In DNA form, the CDR3 reads TGTGCCAGCGGGCGGGAGCTGAACACTGAAGCTTTCTTT. It yields the protein CASGRELNTEAFF.

The J gene is TRBJ2-7, the V gene TRBV28; D uncertain. The V gene lost 2 bases and the J gene lost 6 bases, with 5 bases spanning the gap. This CDR3 contains 11 residues. Germline-derived CDR1 and CDR2 are MDHEN and SYDVKM. The CDR3 DNA follows: TGTGCCAGCAGTTTAGCGAGCGAGCAGTACTTC. Protein product: CASSLASEQYF.

V gene TRBV6-6 combines with J gene TRBJ1-1; 7 nucleotides match TRBD1. CDR3 length: 13 amino acids. The germline V gene encodes CDR1 MNHNY and CDR2 SVGAGI (reference sequence). J lost 7 bases, V lost 4 bases, and 6 bases had no gene match. CDR3 sequence (DNA): TGTGCCAGCAGTTTGCCCGGGACAGATGAAGCTTTCTTT. Protein sequence: CASSLPGTDEAFF.

The V gene is TRBV28, the J gene TRBJ1-1; no definite D call. Trimming left V 8 bases short and J 4 bases short, with 11 bases between. Germline V gene data show CDR1 as MDHEN and CDR2 as SYDVKM. CDR3 size: 12 residues. The CDR3 is CASAFGVTEAFF. DNA of the CDR3: TGTGCCAGCGCCTTTGGAGTCACTGAAGCTTTCTTT.

This clone was seen a single time. The chain employs TRBV4-1 and TRBJ1-6; D perhaps matches TRBD1 (6 bases). V was pared by 1 base and J by 8 bases, with 18 bases between. Germline V CDR1 and CDR2: MGHRA, YSYEKL. This CDR3 region has 17 residues. The CDR3 nucleotides are TGCGCCAGCAGCCAAGGGGGAGGGGGGGGAAGGGATTCACCCCTCCACTTT. It is translated as CASSQGGGGGRDSPLHF.

The V and J genes are TRBV4-1 and TRBJ2-5; D unresolved. V was trimmed by 1 base and J by 1 base, leaving 4 bases between them. The CDR3 runs 13 residues. CDR1 is MGHRA, CDR2 YSYEKL, per germline. The CDR3 here is CASSQVSQETQYF. Here the CDR3 DNA reads TGCGCCAGCAGCCAAGTATCCCAAGAGACCCAGTACTTC.

The chain carries TRBV27 and TRBJ1-5; 7 bases line up with TRBD1. The CDR3 runs to 17 residues. The J segment lost 0 bases and the V segment lost 2 bases, leaving 7 bases of the junction unmatched. The germline V gene has CDR1 MNHEY and CDR2 SMNVEV (reference sequence). CDR3: CASSLQGGRGSNQPQHF. The CDR3 DNA sequence: TGTGCCAGCAGTTTACAAGGGGGCAGGGGTAGCAATCAGCCCCAGCATTTT.

The chain is built from TRBV4-1 and TRBJ1-6; possibly TRBD1 for D (6 bases). Germline assignment: CDR1 MGHRA and CDR2 YSYEKL. Trimming stripped 1 base from V and 1 base from J, with 8 bases between. The CDR3 spans 16 residues. The CDR3 protein is CASSQAQGSYNSPLHF. Here the CDR3 DNA reads TGCGCCAGCAGCCAAGCCCAGGGGTCCTATAATTCACCCCTCCACTTT.

V gene TRBV6-1 combines with J gene TRBJ2-7, with TRBD2 matching over 11 bases. From germline, CDR1 is MNHNS and CDR2 SASEGT. This CDR3 spans 15 amino acids. V lost 10 bases and J lost 1; bases outside the gene matches: 9. CDR3 amino acids: CAIRSGTSGSYEQYF. Written as DNA, the CDR3 is TGTGCCATCAGATCCGGGACTAGCGGATCCTACGAGCAGTACTTC.

The chain couples TRBV7-8 to TRBJ1-3; a weak D match, TRBD1 (5 bases). V shed 5 bases and J shed 0 bases, with 14 bases lying between them. Germline assignment: CDR1 SGHVS and CDR2 FQNEAQ. The CDR3 is made up of 16 amino acids. This chain's CDR3 is CASSPGLTLSGNTIYF. As DNA, the CDR3 is TGTGCCAGCAGCCCAGGGTTAACTCTCTCTGGAAACACCATATATTTT.

V and J are TRBV15 and TRBJ1-5; D is possibly TRBD1 (6 bases). Germline values: CDR1 LNHNV, CDR2 YYDKDF (reference sequence). Trimming shortened V by 4 bases and J by 4 bases, and 17 bases separated the two germline ends. This CDR3 has 16 residues. Written as DNA, the CDR3 is TGTGCCACCAGCACCCAACGAGGGGGGGCTAATCAGCCCCAGCATTTT. Amino acids: CATSTQRGGANQPQHF.

The chain uses TRBV5-6 and TRBJ2-5; a weak D match, TRBD2 (6 bases). The germline V gene has CDR1 SGHDT and CDR2 YYEEEE. The CDR3 is made up of 14 amino acids. V lost 2 bases and J 4 bases, leaving 12 bases between the germline ends. This CDR3 reads CASSLRLEGETQYF. Here the CDR3 DNA reads TGTGCCAGCAGCTTACGACTAGAAGGAGAGACCCAGTACTTC.

The chain combines TRBV7-9 with TRBJ2-3; 8 nucleotides line up with TRBD2. From germline, CDR1 is SEHNR and CDR2 FQNEAQ (reference sequence). The J segment lost 3 bases and the V segment lost 5 bases, leaving 10 bases of the junction unmatched. CDR3 length: 16 residues. The CDR3 protein is CASSHFSGDGTDTQYF. Written as DNA, the CDR3 is TGTGCCAGCAGCCACTTTAGCGGGGATGGAACAGATACGCAGTATTTT. Complete variable domain (other parts from reference TRBV7-9 and TRBJ2-3): DTGVSQNPRHKITKRGQNVTFRCDPISEHNRLYWYRQTLGQGPEFLTYFQNEAQLEKSRLLSDRFSAERPKGSFSTLEIQRTEQGDSAMYLCASSHFSGDGTDTQYFGPGTRLTVL.

This chain connects TRBV6-5 to TRBJ1-2, with 10 bases matching TRBD1. Germline lookup yields CDR1 MNHEY and CDR2 SVGAGI. CDR3 length: 12 amino acids. V shed 6 bases and J 5 bases; nucleotides not matched to a gene: 0. In DNA, the CDR3 is TGTGCCAGCAGGGGACAGGGGTATGGCTACACCTTC. As protein: CASRGQGYGYTF.